These 22 T cell receptor beta chains were sequenced from one sample in a study of beta chain features in type 1 diabetes. The sequenced template was cDNA made from the entire isolated RNA. TCRdb keeps only in-frame clones here, not all; method: immunoSEQ multiplex PCR. Among 250,000 to 300,000 clones, under 8.5% were seen once, and the ten largest hold approximately 1%. Sequencing was done on a sample of central memory CD4+ T cells from blood. The receptors were sampled from a woman between 18 and 30 years old in good health.

This sequence joins TRBV7-8 and TRBJ2-5; TRBD2 agrees at 8 bases. V trimming: 5 bases; J trimming: 1 base; junction bases outside the gene matches: 6. This CDR3 contains 15 residues. In germline, CDR1 is SGHVS, CDR2 FQNEAQ. In nucleotides, the CDR3 is TGTGCCAGCAGCCCCCCGGGGGGGGGCCAAGAGACCCAGTACTTC. Protein product: CASSPPGGGQETQYF.

The genes are TRBV7-6 and TRBJ2-6; 7 positions agree with TRBD2. Per the germline V gene, CDR1 is SGHVS and CDR2 is FNYEAQ. V lost 6 bases, J lost 1 base, and 3 bases stayed unmatched. The CDR3 runs to 15 residues. The CDR3 DNA is TGTGCCAGCAGTCCCGGGGGGTCTGGGGCCAACGTCCTGACTTTC. As protein: CASSPGGSGANVLTF. Full variable domain (outside the CDR3, taken from reference TRBV7-6 and TRBJ2-6): GAGVSQSPRYKVTKRGQDVALRCDPISGHVSLYWYRQALGQGPEFLTYFNYEAQQDKSGLPNDRFSAERPEGSISTLTIQRTEQRDSAMYRCASSPGGSGANVLTFGAGSRLTVL.

This clone showed up many times. The chain combines TRBV2 with TRBJ2-3; 7 bases agree with TRBD2. This CDR3 contains 15 residues. Unmatched junction bases numbered 5, after V lost 5 bases and J lost 0 bases. Per germline, CDR1 SNHLY and CDR2 FYNNEI. The CDR3 reads CASSTGGASTDTQYF. As DNA, the CDR3 is TGTGCCAGCAGTACGGGGGGAGCGAGCACAGATACGCAGTATTTT.

This clone was seen only a few times. The genes are TRBV9 and TRBJ1-1, with 7 bases fitting TRBD1. The CDR3 is made up of 13 amino acids. V gave up 4 bases and J gave up 8 bases; unmatched junction bases: 8. Per the germline V gene, CDR1 is SGDLS and CDR2 is YYNGEE. The CDR3 nucleotides are TGTGCCAGCAGCCCACGACAGGGCCGGGAAGCTTTCTTT. This sequence encodes CASSPRQGREAFF.

The gene calls are TRBV4-2 and TRBJ2-1; 8 nucleotides align to TRBD2. The germline V gene encodes CDR1 LGHNA and CDR2 YNFKEQ. V gave up 2 bases and J gave up 7 bases; unmatched junction bases: 13. The CDR3 sequence is 17 residues long. The CDR3 here is CASSQSFDSGGGNEQFF. In DNA, the CDR3 is TGTGCCAGCAGCCAATCTTTTGACAGCGGGGGTGGTAATGAGCAGTTCTTC.

CDR3 sequence: CASSIRGANQETQYF. The CDR3, as DNA: TGTGCCAGTAGTATTCGGGGGGCCAATCAAGAGACCCAGTACTTC. The V and J genes are TRBV19 and TRBJ2-5; D is possibly TRBD2 (7 bases). Germline CDR1 reads LNHDA; CDR2 reads SQIVND (reference sequence). The ends were cut back, 3 bases at V and 2 bases at J, with 13 bases in the middle. The CDR3 is 15 amino acids.

This sequence joins TRBV28 and TRBJ2-5; D uncertain. Germline CDR1 is MDHEN and CDR2 is SYDVKM. The CDR3 covers 13 residues. Trimming took 5 bases from V and 3 from J, leaving 10 bases between them. The DNA for the CDR3 is TGTGCCAGCAGTCCCCGGATGAAAGAGACCCAGTACTTC. Its translation is CASSPRMKETQYF.

The chain recombines TRBV7-2 with TRBJ2-3, with a possible D match to TRBD2 (5 bases). The CDR3 is made up of 13 amino acids. Germline CDR1 and CDR2: SGHTA and FQGNSA. The germline V and J ends were trimmed by 4 bases and 3 bases, with 8 bases remaining between them. CDR3 sequence reads: CASSSRRTDTQYF. CDR3 DNA: TGTGCCAGCAGCTCAAGGAGGACAGATACGCAGTATTTT.

V usage is TRBV20-1 and J usage is TRBJ1-1; the match to TRBD1 covers 10 bases. The CDR3 is 11 residues long. The germline V gene has CDR1 DFQATT and CDR2 SNEGSKA (reference sequence). Trimming removed 5 bases from V and 10 bases from J; junction bases left unmatched: 4. CDR3 residues: CSAVDRGGAFF. DNA for the CDR3: TGCAGTGCTGTGGACAGGGGGGGAGCTTTCTTT.

This clone was observed a single time. V and J are TRBV7-9 and TRBJ1-1; maybe TRBD1 (6 bases). Trimming shortened V by 5 bases and J by 5 bases, and 15 bases separated the two germline ends. The CDR3 length is 14 residues. Germline lookup yields CDR1 SEHNR and CDR2 FQNEAQ (reference sequence). CDR3 sequence (DNA): TGTGCCAGCAGCCTATTACAGGGTGGGACTGAAGCTTTCTTT. Translated: CASSLLQGGTEAFF.

The V call is TRBV10-3, the J call TRBJ2-1, with D possibly being TRBD1 (9 bases). V shed 6 bases and J shed 8 bases, with 29 bases lying between them. CDR3 length equals 18 residues. Germline assignment: CDR1 ENHRY and CDR2 SYGVKD. DNA of the CDR3: TGTGCCATCAGACAGGGGGCATGGTCAGCGGGAGTTTGGGATGAGCAGTTCTTC. Translating gives CAIRQGAWSAGVWDEQFF.

This chain joins TRBV5-1 and TRBJ2-1, with 10 bases identical to TRBD2. V shed 0 bases and J 7 bases; nucleotides not matched to a gene: 10. CDR3 length equals 17 residues. CDR1 is SGHRS and CDR2 is YFSETQ in the germline V gene. The CDR3 here is CASSLGQAGGTSNEQFF. In DNA, the CDR3 is TGCGCCAGCAGCTTGGGTCAAGCGGGAGGGACGAGTAATGAGCAGTTCTTC.

The chain is built from TRBV6-1 and TRBJ2-7, with D perhaps matching TRBD1 (7 bases). The CDR3 extends over 14 amino acids. Trimming shortened V by 2 bases and J by 3 bases, and 11 bases separated the two germline ends. Looked up from germline, CDR1 is MNHNS and CDR2 is SASEGT. The CDR3 DNA sequence: TGTGCCAGCAGTGAATTGCGGGACAGCTACGAGCAGTACTTC. The encoded protein is CASSELRDSYEQYF.

The V gene is TRBV21-1, the J gene TRBJ2-7; the D call TRBD2 from the table was never checked on the DNA. TRBV21-1 is described as a pseudogene. The CDR3 has 17 residues. The CDR3 coding sequence is TGTGCCAGCACCAGCTCCGCGTTAGCGGGAGGGCGGTCAGAGCAGTACTTC. Protein product: CASTSSALAGGRSEQYF.

This clone has a handful of counts. This chain links TRBV27 with TRBJ1-1; no definite D call. V lost 6 bases and J lost 1, with 12 bases in between. The length of the CDR3 is 14 residues. Germline CDR1 is MNHEY and CDR2 is SMNVEV (reference sequence). CDR3 nucleotide sequence: TGTGCCAGCAGCCAAATGGAGCGGAACACTGAAGCTTTCTTT. Translation: CASSQMERNTEAFF.

This clone appeared a few times. V and J are TRBV2 and TRBJ1-2; D possibly corresponds to TRBD1 (5 bases). Germline V CDR1 and CDR2: SNHLY, FYNNEI. CDR3 length: 14 residues. The V gene lost 3 bases and the J gene lost 6 bases, with 14 bases spanning the gap. The CDR3 spells CASSELAQVDGYTF. CDR3 coding DNA: TGTGCCAGCAGTGAGCTTGCACAGGTGGATGGCTACACCTTC.

The chain carries TRBV19 and TRBJ2-6, with D unresolved. Deletions cut 6 bases from V and 0 bases from J, with 3 bases between. Germline V gene data show CDR1 as LNHDA and CDR2 as SQIVND (reference sequence). This CDR3 comprises 13 residues. The CDR3 sequence: CASRSSGANVLTF. The CDR3 nucleotides are TGTGCCAGTAGGAGCTCTGGGGCCAACGTCCTGACTTTC.

J is TRBJ2-5 and V is TRBV28; tentative D call: TRBD2 (6 bases). The CDR3 is made up of 16 amino acids. Looked up from germline, CDR1 is MDHEN and CDR2 is SYDVKM. The V gene lost 4 bases and the J gene lost 3 bases, with 18 bases spanning the gap. The CDR3 region has the DNA TGTGCCAGCAGTTCCTGGACTAAGGGTGAAAAAGAGACCCAGTACTTC. This translates into CASSSWTKGEKETQYF.

The chain has TRBV6-5 and TRBJ2-2; 7 bases align to TRBD2. The germline CDR1 and CDR2 sequences are MNHEY and SVGAGI. V trimming: 6 bases; J trimming: 5 bases; junction bases outside the gene matches: 9. This CDR3 is built from 15 residues. CDR3 amino acids: CASSRSGGTTGELFF. In DNA, the CDR3 is TGTGCCAGCAGCCGTTCCGGGGGGACTACCGGGGAGCTGTTTTTT.

In its sample, this clone was seen many times. The chain carries TRBV7-9 and TRBJ2-1; D perhaps matches TRBD2 (6 bases). Germline lookup yields CDR1 SEHNR and CDR2 FQNEAQ (reference sequence). V lost 4 bases to trimming and J lost 7 bases, with 14 bases between them. CDR3 size: 14 residues. The DNA of the CDR3 is TGTGCCAGCAGCTACGTGGGAGGCGGTAATGAGCAGTTCTTC. The encoded protein is CASSYVGGGNEQFF.

This clone appeared a few times. The chain joins TRBV7-3 to TRBJ2-1; maybe TRBD1 (6 bases). Germline V CDR1 and CDR2: SGHTA, FQGTGA. Trimming stripped 5 bases from V and 8 bases from J, with 16 bases between. CDR3 size: 14 residues. The chain's CDR3 is CASSRDRLGDEQFF. DNA for the CDR3: TGTGCCAGCAGCCGTGACAGGTTAGGGGATGAGCAGTTCTTC. Full variable domain (rest looked up from reference TRBV7-3 and TRBJ2-1): GAGVSQTPSNKVTEKGKYVELRCDPISGHTALYWYRQSLGQGPEFLIYFQGTGAADDSGLPNDRFFAVRPEGSVSTLKIQRTERGDSAVYLCASSRDRLGDEQFFGPGTRLTVL.

This clone was detected a few times. The chain recombines TRBV7-3 with TRBJ1-1; 9 bases are shared with TRBD1. V gave up 5 bases and J gave up 6 bases; unmatched junction bases: 10. Germline assignment: CDR1 SGHTA and CDR2 FQGTGA. This CDR3 contains 15 residues. CDR3 loop: CASSPSPGQGAEAFF. CDR3 bases: TGTGCCAGCAGCCCTTCGCCGGGACAGGGAGCTGAAGCTTTCTTT.